Given below is one TCR beta chain in context. The antigen it recognizes is unknown. A much larger clone is a single base away; this may be a read error. For each ankylosing spondylitis patient, the synovial fluid sample was matched to a blood sample from that same patient. Reads for this sample came from an Illumina HiSeq 2500. Quantitative 5'-RACE with molecular barcodes was the method used to prepare the TCR beta libraries. The paper's processing steps were these. To identify disease-linked TCR variants, a new computational method was used, one built on a probabilistic model of VDJ rearrangement. TCRdb reprocessing: public reads trimmed at Q25 with fastp, clones called with MiXCR, in-frame beta chains kept. Records with the same CDR3 protein are collapsed into one entry carrying the most frequent genes and DNA. The V and J calls shown here were made by TCRdb, not taken from the authors' results. For this sample the table gives approximately 140,000 distinct CDR3 sequences, of which 7.5% to 9.5% were detected only once. The ten largest clones represent less than 7.5% of the sample.

This sample was taken from a study of CD8 T cells in ankylosing spondylitis (TCRdb year 2017). The study in broad terms: T cell receptor beta repertoires were profiled in healthy donors and ankylosing spondylitis patients so that disease-linked TCR variants could be found. The full study cohort was made up of over 20 ankylosing spondylitis patients and around 100 healthy donors. Peripheral blood samples were taken, and synovial fluid was additionally collected from ankylosing spondylitis patients.

Broader findings and caveats from the paper: Some motif variants were previously reported in synovial fluid and blood of reactive arthritis patients, suggesting common disease-initiation mechanisms. Blood from ankylosing spondylitis patients appeared to be characterized by a TCR beta motif composed of about 8 highly homologous amino acid variants. The disease-linked clones were reported to be significantly enriched in matched synovial fluid samples from ankylosing spondylitis patients. In peripheral blood, the disease-linked clones were found at relatively low frequencies and had a CD8+ phenotype.

Counted from cysteine to phenylalanine, this CDR3 has 14 amino acids. The read is trimmed to its CDR3 DNA, 42 bases read in frame from base 1. CDR1 and CDR2, per the germline V gene, are MGHDK and SYGVNS. Material for sequencing was synovial fluid, either unsorted or a sorted T cell fraction (not recorded which). This receptor chain uses TRBV25-1 and TRBJ2-5; matching of 5 bases hints at TRBD2 as the D gene. The end of the DNA aligns better with TRBJ2-1, so the J call may be wrong. The receptor comes from a male donor with ankylosing spondylitis. The nucleotide sequence is TGTGCCAGCAGTGATAGTAGGGTGGAGGAGACCCAGTTCTTC. The resulting protein is CASSDSRVEETQFF.